This paragraph covers one TCR beta chain sequence. In its sample, this clonotype was seen many times. Its recognized antigen is unknown. One base away there is no much larger clone; base qualities are not given. The CDR3 spans 15 residues, from the cysteine through the phenylalanine. Only the CDR3 portion is preserved as DNA: 45 bases, with reading frame beginning at the first base. V drops 0 bases and J drops 1 base, leaving 12 bases in between. The germline V gene (reference sequence) specifies DFQATT as CDR1 and SNEGSKA as CDR2. Library preparation was by 5' RACE. TCRdb records Illumina HiSeq 2500 as the sequencer. The second PCR ran for about 7 to 11 cycles and used a J-beta primer mix along with a sample-barcoded 5' primer. Each TCR beta cDNA molecule received a unique molecular identifier from a template-switch 5' adaptor carrying 12 random nucleotides. At least 2.5 million CDR3-containing paired-end reads were obtained from each sample. The Mint cDNA synthesis kit, primed by a TRBC-specific oligonucleotide, was used to synthesize first-strand cDNA from all RNA. Following uracil-DNA glycosylase treatment, a first 18-cycle PCR with universal primers M1SS and BC2_uni_R was performed on all cDNA. Processing in the source paper ran as follows. Each sample was normalized by randomly selecting 1 million high-quality reads, each carrying a distinct molecular identifier. Reads sharing molecular identifiers were discarded rather than binned into consensus sequences. CDR3 identification, clonotype clustering and error correction used MiTCR with a Q25 quality threshold and the strictest error-elimination algorithm. A nonparametric unseen species model with Euler transformation was used to estimate a lower bound on total TCR beta diversity. The public reads were reprocessed in TCRdb via fastp at Q25 and MiXCR, keeping in-frame beta chains. Records with the same CDR3 protein are collapsed into one entry carrying the most frequent genes and DNA. TCRdb, rather than the study authors, made the V and J calls. This sample lists 750,000 to 950,000 distinct CDR3 sequences; 25% to 30% were detected once. The ten largest clones capture roughly a tenth of the sample.

This sample was included in a study of blood T cells in healthy people across ages (dated by TCRdb to the mid-2010s). Some background on the complete study: In model experiments, template switching captured roughly one uniquely barcoded TCR beta cDNA molecule for every two T cells. To track age-related changes in TCR beta repertoire diversity, the study relied on deep sequencing normalized with unique cDNA molecular identifiers. The donors were split into four age groups: young (average around 16 years), middle-aged (roughly 39), aged (approximately 60) and long-lived (roughly 77). Using the same blood draw, the study looked at two additional independent replicas of 1 million unique cDNA reads for two donors, one aged 18 to 29 and the other aged 80 or older.

The 39 donors, aged about 6 to 95 years, were systemically healthy Caucasian individuals from Russia. Each donor gave about 9.2 milliliters of peripheral blood, drawn into EDTA-treated Vacutainer tubes. Ficoll-Paque density-gradient centrifugation was used to isolate PBMCs, with at least 7 million per sample. Total RNA was extracted from PBMCs with Trizol reagent, with at least 6 micrograms obtained per sample. Naive CD45RAhigh/CD27high T cell percentages were measured by flow cytometry on a PBMC aliquot from every donor. General conclusions and limits of the study: Donor CMV infection status was unknown, potentially confounding age-related changes in expanded clonotypes. Since profiling was done on bulk unsorted PBMCs, naive and antigen-experienced compartments could not be conclusively compared. Compared with the aged group, more naive CD4+ T cells, fewer expanded clones and increased TCR diversity were shown by the long-lived group, suggesting age selection. As age increased, observed TCR beta diversity per million T cells dropped in a roughly linear way, and a significant reduction was already evident by age 40. Estimates of total diversity based on one million sequenced T cells were considered lower bounds and underestimates. There was a strong correlation between observed TCR beta diversity and the percentage of naive T cells measured by flow cytometry.

These data also formed part of another study, on T cells of mothers and their children. As described in the second report: Nine systemically healthy Caucasian individuals served as donors, namely three mothers together with their six children. cDNA synthesis consumed the entire amount of extracted RNA, loaded at approximately 1.5 ug RNA in each 15 ul reaction. Sample barcodes and 2-4 random nucleotides were added via the M1S primer in the second PCR. Over 8.5 million TCR beta CDR3 reads came from each mother, compared with a few million reads from each child. Thymic selection similarly shapes TCR recombination output in related and unrelated pairs, with minor effect from inherited differences. Normalized repertoire overlap was always found to be slightly, but never significantly, higher in related mother-child pairs than in unrelated mother-child pairs. With a sensitivity of 90 to 100 clones per million clonotypes, no persistent microchimeric T cell clones were detected. In the study, deep NGS was used to compare the TCR beta repertoires of mothers and children, and features distinguishing related mother-child pairs from unrelated individuals were sought. On average, the children were around 11 +/- 4 years old, while the mothers were 40 +/- 4 years old. After adapter ligation was performed with NEBNext reagents, the libraries were sequenced on an Illumina HiSeq 2000 with 100+100 nt paired-end reads. To prevent cross-contamination, the mother and child libraries were prepared a month apart and were sequenced in separate runs. For each donor, between about 500,000 and 2,000,000 distinct TCR beta clonotypes were identified. Naive TCR beta clonotypes were estimated from low-frequency clonotypes matched to each donor's FACS-determined naive share, without sorting.

The sequence is built from TRBV20-1 and TRBJ1-2; the D gene lacks a confident call. This clonotype was sampled from a woman in her thirties or forties in good health. The specimen sequenced was blood. The nucleotide sequence reads as follows: TGCAGTGCTAGAGATCATTCGAGGGATAACTATGGCTACACCTTC. It translates as CSARDHSRDNYGYTF.